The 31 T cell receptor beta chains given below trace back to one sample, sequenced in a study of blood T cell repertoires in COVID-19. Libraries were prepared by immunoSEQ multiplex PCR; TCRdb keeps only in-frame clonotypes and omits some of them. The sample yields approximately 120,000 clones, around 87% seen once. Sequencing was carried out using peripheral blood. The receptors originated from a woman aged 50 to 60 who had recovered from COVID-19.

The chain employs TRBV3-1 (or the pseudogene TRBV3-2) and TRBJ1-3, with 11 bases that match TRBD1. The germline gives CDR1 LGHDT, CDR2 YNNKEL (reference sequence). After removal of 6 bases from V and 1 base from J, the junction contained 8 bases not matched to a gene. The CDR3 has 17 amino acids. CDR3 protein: CASSRYGTGGSGNTIYF. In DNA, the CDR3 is TGTGCCAGCAGTAGATACGGGACAGGGGGTTCTGGAAACACCATATATTTT.

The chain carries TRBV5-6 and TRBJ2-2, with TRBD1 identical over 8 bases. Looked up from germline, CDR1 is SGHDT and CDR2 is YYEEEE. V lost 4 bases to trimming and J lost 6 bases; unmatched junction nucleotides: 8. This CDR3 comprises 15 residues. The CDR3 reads CASSAMTGVAGELFF. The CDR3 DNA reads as TGTGCCAGCAGCGCCATGACAGGGGTGGCCGGGGAGCTGTTTTTT.

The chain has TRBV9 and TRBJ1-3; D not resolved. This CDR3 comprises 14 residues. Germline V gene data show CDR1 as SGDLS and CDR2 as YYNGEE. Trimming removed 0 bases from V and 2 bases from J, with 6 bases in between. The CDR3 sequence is CASSVATPGNTIYF. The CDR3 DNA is TGTGCCAGCAGCGTAGCTACCCCTGGAAACACCATATATTTT.

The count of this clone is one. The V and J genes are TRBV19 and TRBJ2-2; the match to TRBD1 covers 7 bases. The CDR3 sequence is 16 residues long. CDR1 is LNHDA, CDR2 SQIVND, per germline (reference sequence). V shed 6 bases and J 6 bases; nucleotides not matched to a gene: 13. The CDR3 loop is CASSLTQGTAAGELFF. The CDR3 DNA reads TGTGCCAGTAGCCTTACTCAGGGGACAGCTGCCGGGGAGCTGTTTTTT.

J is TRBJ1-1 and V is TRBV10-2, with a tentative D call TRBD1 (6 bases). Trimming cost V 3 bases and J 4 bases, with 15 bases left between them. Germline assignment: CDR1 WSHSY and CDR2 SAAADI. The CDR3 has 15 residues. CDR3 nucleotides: TGCGCCAGCAGTGACCCTGGGGTAGGGGGCACTGAAGCTTTCTTT. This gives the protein CASSDPGVGGTEAFF.

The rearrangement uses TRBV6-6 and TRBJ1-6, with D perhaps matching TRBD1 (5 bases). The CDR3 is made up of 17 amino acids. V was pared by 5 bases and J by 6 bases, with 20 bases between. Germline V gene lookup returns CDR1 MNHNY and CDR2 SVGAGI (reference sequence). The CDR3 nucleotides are TGTGCCAGCAGTCTTCGACAGCCTGGTTTTTTTAATTCACCCCTCCACTTT. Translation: CASSLRQPGFFNSPLHF.

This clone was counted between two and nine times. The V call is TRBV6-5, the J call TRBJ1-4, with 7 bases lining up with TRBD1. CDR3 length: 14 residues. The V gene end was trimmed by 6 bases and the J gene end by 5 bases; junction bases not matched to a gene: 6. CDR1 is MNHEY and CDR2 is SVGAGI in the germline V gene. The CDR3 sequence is CASRTGRRNEKLFF. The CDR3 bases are TGTGCCAGCAGGACAGGGAGACGGAATGAAAAACTGTTTTTT.

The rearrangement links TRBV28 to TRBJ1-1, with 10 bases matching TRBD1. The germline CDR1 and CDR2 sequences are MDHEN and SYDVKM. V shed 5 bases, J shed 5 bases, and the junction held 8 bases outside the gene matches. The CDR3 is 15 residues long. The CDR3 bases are TGTGCCAGCAGTCCGCCGACAGGGGGCAAAACTGAAGCTTTCTTT. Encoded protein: CASSPPTGGKTEAFF.

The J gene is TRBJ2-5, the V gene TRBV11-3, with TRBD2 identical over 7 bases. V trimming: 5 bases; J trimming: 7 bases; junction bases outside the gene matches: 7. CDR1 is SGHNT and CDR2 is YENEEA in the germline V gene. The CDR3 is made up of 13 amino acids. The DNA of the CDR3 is TGTGCCAGCAGCACGGGACTAAGGGGGACCCAGTACTTC. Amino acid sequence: CASSTGLRGTQYF.

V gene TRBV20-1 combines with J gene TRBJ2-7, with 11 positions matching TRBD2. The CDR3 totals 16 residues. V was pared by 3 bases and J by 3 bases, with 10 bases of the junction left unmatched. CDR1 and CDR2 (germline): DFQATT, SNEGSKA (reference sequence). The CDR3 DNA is TGCAGTGCTAGTGAGGGACTAGCGGTTCAGCTCTACGAGCAGTACTTC. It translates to CSASEGLAVQLYEQYF.

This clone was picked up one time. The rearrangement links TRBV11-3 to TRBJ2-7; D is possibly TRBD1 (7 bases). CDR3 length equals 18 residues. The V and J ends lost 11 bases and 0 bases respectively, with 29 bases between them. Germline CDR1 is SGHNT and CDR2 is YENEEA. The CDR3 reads CAPPGRQGEEDFSYEQYF. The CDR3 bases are TGTGCCCCTCCGGGTCGGCAGGGGGAGGAGGATTTCTCCTACGAGCAGTACTTC.

The CDR3 reads CASSNRDRGPYGYTF. In nucleotides, the CDR3 is TGTGCCAGCAGTAACCGGGACAGGGGACCCTATGGCTACACCTTC. V and J are TRBV6-5 and TRBJ1-2, with 10 positions matching TRBD1. The CDR3 totals 15 residues. The germline gives CDR1 MNHEY, CDR2 SVGAGI. The junction had 7 bases not matched to a gene; V was cut back by 5 bases and J by 4 bases.

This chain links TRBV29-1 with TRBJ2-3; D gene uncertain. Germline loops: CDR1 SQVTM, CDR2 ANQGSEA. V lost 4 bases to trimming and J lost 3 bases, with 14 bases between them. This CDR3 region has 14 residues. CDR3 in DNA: TGCAGCGTTGTTCTACGGGTCCGGACAGATACGCAGTATTTT. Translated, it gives CSVVLRVRTDTQYF.

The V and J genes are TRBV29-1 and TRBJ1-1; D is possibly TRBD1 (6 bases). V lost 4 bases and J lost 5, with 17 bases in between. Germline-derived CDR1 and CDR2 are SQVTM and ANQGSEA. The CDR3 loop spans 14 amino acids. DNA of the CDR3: TGCAGCGTTGCCAAAAAGACAGGAAGAACTGAAGCTTTCTTT. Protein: CSVAKKTGRTEAFF.

This CDR3 reads CASSYSGLAGADTQYF. CDR3 nucleotide sequence: TGTGCCAGCAGTTACTCGGGACTAGCGGGGGCCGATACGCAGTATTTT. The V gene is TRBV6-5, the J gene TRBJ2-3; 14 nucleotides line up with TRBD2. The CDR3 runs 16 residues. Germline CDR1 and CDR2: MNHEY and SVGAGI. V trimming: 0 bases; J trimming: 6 bases; junction bases outside the gene matches: 2.

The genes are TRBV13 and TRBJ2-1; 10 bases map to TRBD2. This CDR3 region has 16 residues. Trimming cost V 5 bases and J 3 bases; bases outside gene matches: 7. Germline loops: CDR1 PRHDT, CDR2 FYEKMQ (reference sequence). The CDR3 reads CASSRTLAGVYNEQFF. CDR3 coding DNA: TGTGCCAGCAGCCGGACTCTAGCGGGAGTCTACAATGAGCAGTTCTTC.

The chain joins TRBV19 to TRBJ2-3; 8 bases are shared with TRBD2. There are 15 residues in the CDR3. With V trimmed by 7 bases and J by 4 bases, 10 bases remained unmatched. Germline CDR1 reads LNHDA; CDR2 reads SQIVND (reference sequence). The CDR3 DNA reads TGTGCCAGTAAAGTAAGCGGGGGTTTCGCAGATACGCAGTATTTT. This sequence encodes CASKVSGGFADTQYF.

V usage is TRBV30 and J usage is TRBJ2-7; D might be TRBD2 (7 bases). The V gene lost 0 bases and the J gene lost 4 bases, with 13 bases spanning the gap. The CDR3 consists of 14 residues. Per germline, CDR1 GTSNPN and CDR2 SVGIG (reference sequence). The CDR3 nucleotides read TGTGCCTGGAGTGTAGGCGGGGGCTCTTACGAGCAGTACTTC. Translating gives CAWSVGGGSYEQYF.

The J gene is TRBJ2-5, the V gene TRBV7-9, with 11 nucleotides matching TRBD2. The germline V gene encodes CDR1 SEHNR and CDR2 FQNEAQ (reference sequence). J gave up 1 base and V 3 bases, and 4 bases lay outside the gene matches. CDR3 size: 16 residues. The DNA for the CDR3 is TGTGCCAGCAGCTTTGGGACTAGCGGAGGCCAAGAGACCCAGTACTTC. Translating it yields CASSFGTSGGQETQYF.

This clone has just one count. CDR3 sequence: CAISAQGAQSNQPQHF. In nucleotides, the CDR3 is TGTGCCATCAGTGCACAGGGGGCGCAGAGCAATCAGCCCCAGCATTTT. The chain has TRBV10-3 and TRBJ1-5; 9 bases map to TRBD1. Losses at the gene ends were 4 bases for V and 1 base for J; bases not matched to a gene: 5. The CDR3 is made up of 16 amino acids. The germline V gene encodes CDR1 ENHRY and CDR2 SYGVKD.

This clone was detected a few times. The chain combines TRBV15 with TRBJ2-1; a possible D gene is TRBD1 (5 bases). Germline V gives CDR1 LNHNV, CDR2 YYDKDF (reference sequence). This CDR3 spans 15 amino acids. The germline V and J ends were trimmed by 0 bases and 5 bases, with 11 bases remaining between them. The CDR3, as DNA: TGTGCCACCAGCAGAGATCTACAGGACAACAATGAGCAGTTCTTC. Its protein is CATSRDLQDNNEQFF.

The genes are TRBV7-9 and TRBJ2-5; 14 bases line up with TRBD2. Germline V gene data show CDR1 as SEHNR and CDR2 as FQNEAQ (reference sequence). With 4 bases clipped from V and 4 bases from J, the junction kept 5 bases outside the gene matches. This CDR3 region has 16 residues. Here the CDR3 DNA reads TGTGCCAGCAGCTCGGGGACTAGCGGGAGTGGAGAGACCCAGTACTTC. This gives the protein CASSSGTSGSGETQYF.

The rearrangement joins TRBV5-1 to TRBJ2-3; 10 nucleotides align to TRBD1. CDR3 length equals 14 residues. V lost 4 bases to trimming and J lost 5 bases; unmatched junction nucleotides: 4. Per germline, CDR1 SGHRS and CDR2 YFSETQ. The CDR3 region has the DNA TGCGCCAGCAGCCTGGGACAGGGGAGAGATACGCAGTATTTT. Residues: CASSLGQGRDTQYF.

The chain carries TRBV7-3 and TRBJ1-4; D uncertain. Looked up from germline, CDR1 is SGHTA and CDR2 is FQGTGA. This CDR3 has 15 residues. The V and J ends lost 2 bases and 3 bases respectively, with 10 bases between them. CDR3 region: CASSLADISNEKLFF. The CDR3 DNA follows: TGTGCCAGCAGCTTAGCAGACATATCTAATGAAAAACTGTTTTTT.

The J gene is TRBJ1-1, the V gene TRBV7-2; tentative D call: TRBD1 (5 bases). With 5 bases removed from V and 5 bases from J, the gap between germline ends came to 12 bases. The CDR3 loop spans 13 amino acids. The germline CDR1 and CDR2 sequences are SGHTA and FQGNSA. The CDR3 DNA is TGTGCCAGCAGCGGGCAGGGTGAGACTGAAGCTTTCTTT. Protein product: CASSGQGETEAFF.

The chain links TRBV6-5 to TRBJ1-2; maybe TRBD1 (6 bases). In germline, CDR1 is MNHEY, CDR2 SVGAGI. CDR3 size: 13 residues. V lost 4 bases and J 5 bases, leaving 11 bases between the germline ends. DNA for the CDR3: TGTGCCAGCAGTTTGGAGGGGGGGTATGGCTACACCTTC. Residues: CASSLEGGYGYTF.

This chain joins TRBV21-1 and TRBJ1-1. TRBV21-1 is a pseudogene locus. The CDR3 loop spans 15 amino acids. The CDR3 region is CASSKFHRGGTEAFF. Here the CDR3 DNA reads TGTGCCAGCAGCAAATTCCACCGGGGAGGCACTGAAGCTTTCTTT.

The DNA for the CDR3 is TGTGCCAGTAGTGACAGGGGCCTCAACTATGGCTACACCTTC. This encodes CASSDRGLNYGYTF. The J gene is TRBJ1-2, the V gene TRBV19; 8 positions match TRBD1. J was trimmed by 2 bases and V by 5 bases; bases with no gene match: 4. Germline assignment: CDR1 LNHDA and CDR2 SQIVND (reference sequence). The CDR3 consists of 14 residues.

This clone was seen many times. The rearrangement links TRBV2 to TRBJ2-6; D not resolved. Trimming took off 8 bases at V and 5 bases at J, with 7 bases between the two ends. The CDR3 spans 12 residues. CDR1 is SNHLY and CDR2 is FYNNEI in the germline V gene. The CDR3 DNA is TGTGCCAGCGAGGTACGGGCCAACGTCCTGACTTTC. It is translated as CASEVRANVLTF.

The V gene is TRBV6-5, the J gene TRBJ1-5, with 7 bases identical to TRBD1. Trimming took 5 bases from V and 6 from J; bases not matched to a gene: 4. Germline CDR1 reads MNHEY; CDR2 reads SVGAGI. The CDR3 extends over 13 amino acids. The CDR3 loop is CASSLTGRQPQHF. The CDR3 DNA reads TGTGCCAGCAGTCTGACAGGGCGTCAGCCCCAGCATTTT.

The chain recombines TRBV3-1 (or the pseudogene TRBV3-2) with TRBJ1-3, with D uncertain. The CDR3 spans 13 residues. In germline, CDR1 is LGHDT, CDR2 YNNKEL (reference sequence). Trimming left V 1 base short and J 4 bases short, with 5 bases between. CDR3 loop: CASSQVTGNTIYF. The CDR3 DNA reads TGTGCCAGCAGCCAAGTAACAGGAAACACCATATATTTT.